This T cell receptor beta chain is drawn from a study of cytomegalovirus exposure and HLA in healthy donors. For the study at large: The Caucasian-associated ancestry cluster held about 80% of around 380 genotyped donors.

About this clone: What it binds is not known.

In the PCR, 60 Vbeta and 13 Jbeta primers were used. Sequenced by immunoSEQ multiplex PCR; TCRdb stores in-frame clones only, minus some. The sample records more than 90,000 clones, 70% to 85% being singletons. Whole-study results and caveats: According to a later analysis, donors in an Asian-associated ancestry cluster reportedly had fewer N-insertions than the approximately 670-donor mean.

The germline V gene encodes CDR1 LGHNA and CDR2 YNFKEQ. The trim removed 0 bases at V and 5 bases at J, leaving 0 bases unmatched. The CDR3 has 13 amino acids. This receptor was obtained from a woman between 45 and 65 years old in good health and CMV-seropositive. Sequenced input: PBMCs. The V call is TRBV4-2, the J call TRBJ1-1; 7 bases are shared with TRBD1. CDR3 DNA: TGTGCCAGCAGCCAAGAACAGGGGACTGAAGCTTTCTTT. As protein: CASSQEQGTEAFF.